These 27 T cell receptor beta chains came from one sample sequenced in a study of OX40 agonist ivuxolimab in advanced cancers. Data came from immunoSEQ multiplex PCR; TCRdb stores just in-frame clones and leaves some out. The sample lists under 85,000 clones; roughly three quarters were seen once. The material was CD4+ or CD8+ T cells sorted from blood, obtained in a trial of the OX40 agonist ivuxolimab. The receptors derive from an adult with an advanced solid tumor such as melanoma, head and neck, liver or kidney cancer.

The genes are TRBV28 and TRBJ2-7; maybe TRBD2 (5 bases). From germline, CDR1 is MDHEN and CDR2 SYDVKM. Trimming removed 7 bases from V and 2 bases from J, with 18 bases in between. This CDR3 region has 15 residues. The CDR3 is CASISPGSSPYEQYF. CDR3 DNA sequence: TGTGCCAGCATCTCCCCGGGGTCTTCCCCCTACGAGCAGTACTTC.

Here the CDR3 DNA reads TGTGCCAGCAGCTTTGCAGGCGGTCATTACGAGCAGTACTTC. It yields the protein CASSFAGGHYEQYF. The chain is built from TRBV7-2 and TRBJ2-7; D remains ambiguous. V lost 3 bases and J lost 4, with 13 bases in between. The CDR3 contains 14 residues. Germline CDR1 is SGHTA and CDR2 is FQGNSA. Together with reference TRBV7-2 and TRBJ2-7, the CDR3 gives the full variable domain: GAGVSQSPSNKVTEKGKDVELRCDPISGHTALYWYRQSLGQGLEFLIYFQGNSAPDKSGLPSDRFSAERTGGSVSTLTIQRTQQEDSAVYLCASSFAGGHYEQYFGPGTRLTVT.

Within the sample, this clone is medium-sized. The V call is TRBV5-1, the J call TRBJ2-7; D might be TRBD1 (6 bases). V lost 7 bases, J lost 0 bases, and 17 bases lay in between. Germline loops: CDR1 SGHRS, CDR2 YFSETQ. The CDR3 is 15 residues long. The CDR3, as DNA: TGCGCCAGCGCCCCCATGCCAGGGGACTCCTACGAGCAGTACTTC. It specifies CASAPMPGDSYEQYF. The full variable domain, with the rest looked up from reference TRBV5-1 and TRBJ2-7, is KAGVTQTPRYLIKTRGQQVTLSCSPISGHRSVSWYQQTPGQGLQFLFEYFSETQRNKGNFPGRFSGRQFSNSRSEMNVSTLELGDSALYLCASAPMPGDSYEQYFGPGTRLTVT.

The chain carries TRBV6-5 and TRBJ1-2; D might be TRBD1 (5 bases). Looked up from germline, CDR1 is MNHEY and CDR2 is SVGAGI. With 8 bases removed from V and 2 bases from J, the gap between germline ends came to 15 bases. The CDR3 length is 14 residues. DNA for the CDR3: TGTGCCAGCTCTGGGGCAGGCTCCAACTATGGCTACACCTTC. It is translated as CASSGAGSNYGYTF.

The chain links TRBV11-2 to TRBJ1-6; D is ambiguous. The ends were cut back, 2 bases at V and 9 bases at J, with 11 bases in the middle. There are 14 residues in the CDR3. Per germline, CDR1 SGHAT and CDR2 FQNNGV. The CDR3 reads CASSLNPRFSPLHF. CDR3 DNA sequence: TGTGCCAGCAGCTTAAACCCCAGGTTTTCACCCCTCCACTTT.

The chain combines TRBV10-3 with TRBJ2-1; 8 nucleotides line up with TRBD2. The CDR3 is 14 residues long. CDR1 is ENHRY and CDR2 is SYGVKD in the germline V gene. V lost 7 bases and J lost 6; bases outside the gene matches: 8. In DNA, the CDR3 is TGTGCCATCAAACCGGGACTAGAGGGCAATGAGCAGTTCTTC. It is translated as CAIKPGLEGNEQFF.

CDR3 coding DNA: TGTGCCAGCAGCTTAATAGGGACGAGCTATGGCTACACCTTC. This sequence encodes CASSLIGTSYGYTF. This rearrangement joins TRBV7-3 to TRBJ1-2; D might be TRBD1 (5 bases). CDR1 is SGHTA, CDR2 FQGTGA, per germline. CDR3 length: 14 amino acids. Trimming stripped 1 base from V and 4 bases from J, with 10 bases between.

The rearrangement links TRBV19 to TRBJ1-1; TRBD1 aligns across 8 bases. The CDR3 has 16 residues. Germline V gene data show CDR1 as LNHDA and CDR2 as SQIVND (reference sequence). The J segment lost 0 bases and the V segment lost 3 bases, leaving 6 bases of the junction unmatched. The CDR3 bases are TGTGCCAGTAGTATGGACAGGGAAGGGGTGAACACTGAAGCTTTCTTT. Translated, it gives CASSMDREGVNTEAFF.

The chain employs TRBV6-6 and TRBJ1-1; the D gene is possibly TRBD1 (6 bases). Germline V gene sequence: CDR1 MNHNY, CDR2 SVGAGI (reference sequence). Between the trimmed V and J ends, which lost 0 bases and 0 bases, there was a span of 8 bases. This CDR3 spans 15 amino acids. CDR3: CASSYSNRVNTEAFF. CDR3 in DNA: TGTGCCAGCAGTTACTCGAACAGGGTGAACACTGAAGCTTTCTTT.

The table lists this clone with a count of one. For the CDR3, the DNA is TGTGCCAGCAGCTCCCGGGACGGAGACAATGAGCAGTTCTTC. Translating it yields CASSSRDGDNEQFF. The chain has TRBV5-4 and TRBJ2-1; possibly TRBD1 or TRBD2 for D (5 bases each). From germline, CDR1 is SGHNT and CDR2 YYREEE (reference sequence). Trimming removed 3 bases from V and 5 bases from J, with 12 bases in between. The CDR3 consists of 14 residues. Full variable domain (outside the CDR3, taken from reference TRBV5-4 and TRBJ2-1): ETGVTQSPTHLIKTRGQQVTLRCSSQSGHNTVSWYQQALGQGPQFIFQYYREEENGRGNFPPRFSGLQFPNYSSELNVNALELDDSALYLCASSSRDGDNEQFFGPGTRLTVL.

DNA for the CDR3: TGCGCCAGCAGCCAAGATTATGCGGGCTACAATGAGCAGTTCTTC. Amino acid sequence: CASSQDYAGYNEQFF. J is TRBJ2-1 and V is TRBV4-3; D might be TRBD2 (5 bases). The germline V gene has CDR1 LGHNA and CDR2 YSLEER. Trimming shortened V by 0 bases and J by 3 bases, and 9 bases separated the two germline ends. CDR3 size: 15 residues.

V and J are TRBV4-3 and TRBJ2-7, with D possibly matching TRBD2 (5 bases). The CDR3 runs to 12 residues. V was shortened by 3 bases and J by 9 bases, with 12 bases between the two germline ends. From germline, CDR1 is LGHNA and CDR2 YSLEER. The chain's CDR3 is CASSHPGLGQYF. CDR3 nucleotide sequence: TGCGCCAGCAGCCATCCGGGGTTGGGGCAGTACTTC.

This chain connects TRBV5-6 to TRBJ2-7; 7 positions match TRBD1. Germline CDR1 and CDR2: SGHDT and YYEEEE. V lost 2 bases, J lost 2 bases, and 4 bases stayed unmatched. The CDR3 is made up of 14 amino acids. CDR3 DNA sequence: TGTGCCAGCAGCTTCGACAGGGTAGCCTACGAGCAGTACTTC. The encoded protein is CASSFDRVAYEQYF.

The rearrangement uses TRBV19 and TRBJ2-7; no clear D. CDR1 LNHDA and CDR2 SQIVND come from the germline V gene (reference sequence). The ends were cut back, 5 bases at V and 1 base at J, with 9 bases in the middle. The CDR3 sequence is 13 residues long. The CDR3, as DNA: TGTGCCAGTAGTCCCAGGAATTCCTACGAGCAGTACTTC. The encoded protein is CASSPRNSYEQYF.

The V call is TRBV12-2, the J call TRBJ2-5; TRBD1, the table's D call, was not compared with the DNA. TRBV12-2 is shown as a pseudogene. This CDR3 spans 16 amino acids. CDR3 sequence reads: CASRELPDSTGETQYF. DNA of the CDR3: TGTGCAAGTCGCGAACTCCCCGACAGCACGGGAGAGACCCAGTACTTC.

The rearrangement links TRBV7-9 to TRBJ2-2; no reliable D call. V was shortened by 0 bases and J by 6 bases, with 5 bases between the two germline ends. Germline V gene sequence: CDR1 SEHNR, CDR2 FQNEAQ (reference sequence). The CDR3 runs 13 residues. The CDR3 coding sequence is TGTGCCAGCAGCTTAGCGCATCCCGGGGAGCTGTTTTTT. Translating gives CASSLAHPGELFF.

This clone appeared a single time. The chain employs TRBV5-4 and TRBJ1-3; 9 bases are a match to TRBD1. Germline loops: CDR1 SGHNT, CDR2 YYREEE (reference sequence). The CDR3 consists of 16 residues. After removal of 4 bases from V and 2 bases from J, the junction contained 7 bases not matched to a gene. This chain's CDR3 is CASSPWTGVPGNTIYF. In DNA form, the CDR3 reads TGTGCCAGCAGCCCATGGACAGGGGTCCCTGGAAACACCATATATTTT.

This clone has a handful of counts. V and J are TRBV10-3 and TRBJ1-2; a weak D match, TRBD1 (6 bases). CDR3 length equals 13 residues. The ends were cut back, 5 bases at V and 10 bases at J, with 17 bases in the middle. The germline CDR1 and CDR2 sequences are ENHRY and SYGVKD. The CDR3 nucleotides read TGTGCCATCAGTCAACAGGGTGGTCCCCCCTACACCTTC. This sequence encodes CAISQQGGPPYTF.

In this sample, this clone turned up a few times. As DNA, the CDR3 is TGTGCCAGCTTGGGGGACAGGAGGGATCAGCCCCAGCATTTT. Its protein product is CASLGDRRDQPQHF. The chain employs TRBV6-4 and TRBJ1-5; 8 nucleotides line up with TRBD1. This CDR3 contains 14 residues. The V segment lost 8 bases and the J segment 5 bases; nucleotides outside the gene matches: 8. Germline CDR1 MRHNA, CDR2 SNTAGT.

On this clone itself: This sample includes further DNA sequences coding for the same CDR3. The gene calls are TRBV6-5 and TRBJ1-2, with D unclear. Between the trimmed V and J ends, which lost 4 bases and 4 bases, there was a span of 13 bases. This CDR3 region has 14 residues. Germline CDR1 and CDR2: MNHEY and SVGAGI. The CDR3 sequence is CASSSPQAPYGYTF. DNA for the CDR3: TGTGCCAGCAGTTCCCCGCAAGCCCCCTATGGCTACACCTTC.

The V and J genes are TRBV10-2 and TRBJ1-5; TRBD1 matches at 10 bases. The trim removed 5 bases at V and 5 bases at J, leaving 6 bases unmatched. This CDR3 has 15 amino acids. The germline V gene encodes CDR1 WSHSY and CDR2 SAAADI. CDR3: CASSYGTGADQPQHF. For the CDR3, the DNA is TGCGCCAGCAGTTATGGGACAGGGGCCGATCAGCCCCAGCATTTT.

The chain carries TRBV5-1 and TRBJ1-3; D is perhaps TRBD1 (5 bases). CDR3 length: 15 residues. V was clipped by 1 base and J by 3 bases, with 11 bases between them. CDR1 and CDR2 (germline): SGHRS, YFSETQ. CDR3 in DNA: TGCGCCAGCAGCTTGTTAGGGGACCGTGGAAACACCATATATTTT. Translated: CASSLLGDRGNTIYF. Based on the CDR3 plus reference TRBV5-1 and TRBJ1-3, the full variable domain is KAGVTQTPRYLIKTRGQQVTLSCSPISGHRSVSWYQQTPGQGLQFLFEYFSETQRNKGNFPGRFSGRQFSNSRSEMNVSTLELGDSALYLCASSLLGDRGNTIYFGEGSWLTVV.

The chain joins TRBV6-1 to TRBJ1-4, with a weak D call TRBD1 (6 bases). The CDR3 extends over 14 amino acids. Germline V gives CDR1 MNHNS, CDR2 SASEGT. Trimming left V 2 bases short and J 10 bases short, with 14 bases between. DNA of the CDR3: TGTGCCAGCAGTGAAACCGGGGGCATCGGAAAACTGTTTTTT. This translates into CASSETGGIGKLFF.

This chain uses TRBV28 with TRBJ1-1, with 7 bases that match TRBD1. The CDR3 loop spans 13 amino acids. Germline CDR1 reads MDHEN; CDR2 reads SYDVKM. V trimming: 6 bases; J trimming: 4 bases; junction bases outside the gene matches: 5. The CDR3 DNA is TGTGCCAGCAGCATGACAGGGACCACTGAAGCTTTCTTT. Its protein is CASSMTGTTEAFF. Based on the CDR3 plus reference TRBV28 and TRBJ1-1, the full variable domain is DVKVTQSSRYLVKRTGEKVFLECVQDMDHENMFWYRQDPGLGLRLIYFSYDVKMKEKGDIPEGYSVSREKKERFSLILESASTNQTSMYLCASSMTGTTEAFFGQGTRLTVV.

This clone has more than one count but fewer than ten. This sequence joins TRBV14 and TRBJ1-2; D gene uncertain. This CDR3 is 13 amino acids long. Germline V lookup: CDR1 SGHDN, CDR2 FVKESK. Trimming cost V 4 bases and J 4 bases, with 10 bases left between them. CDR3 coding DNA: TGTGCCAGCAGCCCCGCAGTCATCTATGGCTACACCTTC. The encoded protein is CASSPAVIYGYTF.

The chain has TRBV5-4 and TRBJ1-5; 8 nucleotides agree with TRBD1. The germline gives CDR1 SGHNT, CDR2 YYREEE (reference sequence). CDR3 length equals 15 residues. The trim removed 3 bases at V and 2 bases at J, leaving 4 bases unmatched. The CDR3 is CASSSTGAGNQPQHF. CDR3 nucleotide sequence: TGTGCCAGCAGCTCGACAGGGGCTGGCAATCAGCCCCAGCATTTT.

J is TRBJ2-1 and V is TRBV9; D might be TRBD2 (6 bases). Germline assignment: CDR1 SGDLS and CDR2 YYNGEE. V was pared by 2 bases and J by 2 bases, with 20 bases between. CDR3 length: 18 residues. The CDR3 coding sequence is TGTGCCAGCAGCGTTTCGTCAGCGGGTGCGGGACCCTACAATGAGCAGTTCTTC. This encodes CASSVSSAGAGPYNEQFF.